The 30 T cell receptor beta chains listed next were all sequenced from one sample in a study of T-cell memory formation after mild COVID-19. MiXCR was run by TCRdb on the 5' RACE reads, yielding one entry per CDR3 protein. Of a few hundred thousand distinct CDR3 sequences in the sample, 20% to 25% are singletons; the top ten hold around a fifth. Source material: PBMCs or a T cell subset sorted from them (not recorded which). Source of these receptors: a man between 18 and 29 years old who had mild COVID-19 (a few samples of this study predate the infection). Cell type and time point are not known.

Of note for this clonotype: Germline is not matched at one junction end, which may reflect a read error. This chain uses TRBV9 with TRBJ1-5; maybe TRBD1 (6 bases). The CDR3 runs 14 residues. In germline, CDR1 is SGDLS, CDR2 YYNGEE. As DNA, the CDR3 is TGTTCCAGCAGCGTAGAGGGGACATATCAGCCCCAGCATTTT. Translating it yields CSSSVEGTYQPQHF. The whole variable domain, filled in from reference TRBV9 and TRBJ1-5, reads DSGVTQTPKHLITATGQRVTLRCSPRSGDLSVYWYQQSLDQGLQFLIQYYNGEERAKGNILERFSAQQFPDLHSELNLSSLELGDSALYFCSSSVEGTYQPQHFGDGTRLSIL.

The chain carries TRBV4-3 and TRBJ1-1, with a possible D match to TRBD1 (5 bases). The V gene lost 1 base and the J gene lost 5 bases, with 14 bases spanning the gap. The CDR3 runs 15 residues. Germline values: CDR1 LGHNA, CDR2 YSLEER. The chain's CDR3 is CASSQAGGRGTEAFF. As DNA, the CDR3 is TGCGCCAGCAGCCAAGCCGGGGGAAGAGGTACTGAAGCTTTCTTT.

CDR3 residues: CASSRSGGASDTQYF. The CDR3 DNA follows: TGTGCCAGCAGCCGGAGCGGGGGGGCTTCCGATACGCAGTATTTT. The chain recombines TRBV7-2 with TRBJ2-3; the match to TRBD2 covers 10 bases. The V and J ends lost 5 bases and 6 bases, in that order; junction bases with no gene match: 8. This CDR3 has 15 amino acids. Germline V gene data show CDR1 as SGHTA and CDR2 as FQGNSA.

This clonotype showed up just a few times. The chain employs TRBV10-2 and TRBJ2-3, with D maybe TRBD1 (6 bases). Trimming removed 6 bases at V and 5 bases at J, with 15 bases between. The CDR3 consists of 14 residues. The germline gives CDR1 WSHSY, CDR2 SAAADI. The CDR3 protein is CASRPGGFGDTQYF. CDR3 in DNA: TGCGCCAGCAGGCCTGGGGGCTTTGGAGATACGCAGTATTTT.

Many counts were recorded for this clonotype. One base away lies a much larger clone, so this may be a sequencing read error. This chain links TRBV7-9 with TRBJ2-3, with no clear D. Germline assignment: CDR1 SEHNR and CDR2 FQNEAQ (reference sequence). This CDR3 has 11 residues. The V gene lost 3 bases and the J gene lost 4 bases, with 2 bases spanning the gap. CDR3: CASSFSDTQYF. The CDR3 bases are TGTGCCAGCAGCTTTTCAGATACGCAGTATTTT.

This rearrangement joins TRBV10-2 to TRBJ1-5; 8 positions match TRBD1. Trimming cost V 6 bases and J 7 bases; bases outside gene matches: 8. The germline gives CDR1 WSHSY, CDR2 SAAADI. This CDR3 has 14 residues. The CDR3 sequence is CASSTGGVGQPQHF. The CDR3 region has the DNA TGCGCCAGCAGCACAGGGGGTGTCGGCCAGCCCCAGCATTTT.

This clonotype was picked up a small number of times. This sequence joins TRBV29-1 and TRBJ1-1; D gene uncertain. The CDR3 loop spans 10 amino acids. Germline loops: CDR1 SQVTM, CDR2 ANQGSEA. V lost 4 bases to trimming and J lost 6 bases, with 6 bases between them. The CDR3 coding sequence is TGCAGCGTTGGGGTGGCTGAAGCTTTCTTT. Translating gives CSVGVAEAFF.

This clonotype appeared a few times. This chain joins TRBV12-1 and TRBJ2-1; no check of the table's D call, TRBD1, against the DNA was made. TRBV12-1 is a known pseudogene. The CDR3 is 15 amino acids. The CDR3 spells CASRIAAGRANEQFF. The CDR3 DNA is TGTGCCAGCAGAATTGCAGCGGGGCGGGCAAATGAGCAGTTCTTC.

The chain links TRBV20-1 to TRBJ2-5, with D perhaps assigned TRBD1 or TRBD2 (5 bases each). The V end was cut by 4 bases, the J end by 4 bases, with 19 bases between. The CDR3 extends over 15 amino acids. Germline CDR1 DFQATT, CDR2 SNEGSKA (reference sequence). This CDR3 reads CSAKATERESETQYF. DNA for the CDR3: TGCAGTGCTAAAGCGACAGAGAGGGAATCAGAGACCCAGTACTTC.

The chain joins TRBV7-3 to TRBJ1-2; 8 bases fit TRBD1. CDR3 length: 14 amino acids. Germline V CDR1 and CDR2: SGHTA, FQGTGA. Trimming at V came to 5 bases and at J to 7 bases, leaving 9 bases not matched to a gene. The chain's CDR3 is CASSPNTGGVGYTF. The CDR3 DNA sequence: TGTGCCAGCAGCCCGAATACAGGGGGAGTTGGCTACACCTTC. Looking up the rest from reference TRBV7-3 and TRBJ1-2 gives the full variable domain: GAGVSQTPSNKVTEKGKYVELRCDPISGHTALYWYRQSLGQGPEFLIYFQGTGAADDSGLPNDRFFAVRPEGSVSTLKIQRTERGDSAVYLCASSPNTGGVGYTFGSGTRLTVV.

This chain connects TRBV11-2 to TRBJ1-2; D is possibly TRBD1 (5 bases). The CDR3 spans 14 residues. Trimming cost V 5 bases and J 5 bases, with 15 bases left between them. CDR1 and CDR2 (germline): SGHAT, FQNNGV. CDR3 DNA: TGTGCCAGCAGCCCTCGCGGGGGAGCTTATGGCTACACCTTC. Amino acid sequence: CASSPRGGAYGYTF.

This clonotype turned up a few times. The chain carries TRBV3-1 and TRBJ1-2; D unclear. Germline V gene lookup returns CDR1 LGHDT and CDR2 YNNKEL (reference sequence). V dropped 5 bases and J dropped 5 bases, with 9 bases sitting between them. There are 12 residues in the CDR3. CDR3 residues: CASSYTDYGYTF. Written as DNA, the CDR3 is TGTGCCAGCAGCTACACAGATTATGGCTACACCTTC.

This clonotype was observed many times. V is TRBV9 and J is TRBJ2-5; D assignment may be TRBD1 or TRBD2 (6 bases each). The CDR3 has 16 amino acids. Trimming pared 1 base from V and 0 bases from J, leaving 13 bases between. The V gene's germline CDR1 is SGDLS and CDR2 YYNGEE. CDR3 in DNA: TGTGCCAGCAGCGTATCGGGGGCGGGGTACCAAGAGACCCAGTACTTC. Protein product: CASSVSGAGYQETQYF.

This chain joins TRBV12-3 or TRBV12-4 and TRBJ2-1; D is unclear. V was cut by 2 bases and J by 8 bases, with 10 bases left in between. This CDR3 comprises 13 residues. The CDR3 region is CASSLSIEDEQFF. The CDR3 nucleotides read TGTGCCAGCAGTTTATCTATCGAGGATGAGCAGTTCTTC.

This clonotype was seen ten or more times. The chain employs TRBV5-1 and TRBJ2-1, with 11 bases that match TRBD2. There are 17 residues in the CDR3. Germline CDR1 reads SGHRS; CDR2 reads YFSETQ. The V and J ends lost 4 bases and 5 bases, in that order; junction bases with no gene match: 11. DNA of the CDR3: TGCGCCAGCAGCCTGGCCCGTCTAGCGGGGGGCCACAATGAGCAGTTCTTC. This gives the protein CASSLARLAGGHNEQFF.

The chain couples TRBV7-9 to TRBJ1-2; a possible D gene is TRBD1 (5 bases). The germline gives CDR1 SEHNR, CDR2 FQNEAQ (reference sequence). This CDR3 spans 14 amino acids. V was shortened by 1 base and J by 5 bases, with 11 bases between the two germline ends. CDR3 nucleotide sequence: TGTGCCAGCAGCTTAGGAAATCAGGGTTATGGCTACACCTTC. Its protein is CASSLGNQGYGYTF.

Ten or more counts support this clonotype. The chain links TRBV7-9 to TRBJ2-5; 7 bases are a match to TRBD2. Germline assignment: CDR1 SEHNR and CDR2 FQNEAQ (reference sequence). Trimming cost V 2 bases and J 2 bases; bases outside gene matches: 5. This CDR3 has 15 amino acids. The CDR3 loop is CASSLQRGWQETQYF. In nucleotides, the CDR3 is TGTGCCAGCAGCTTACAGCGGGGTTGGCAAGAGACCCAGTACTTC. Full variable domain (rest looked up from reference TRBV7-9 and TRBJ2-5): DTGVSQNPRHKITKRGQNVTFRCDPISEHNRLYWYRQTLGQGPEFLTYFQNEAQLEKSRLLSDRFSAERPKGSFSTLEIQRTEQGDSAMYLCASSLQRGWQETQYFGPGTRLLVL.

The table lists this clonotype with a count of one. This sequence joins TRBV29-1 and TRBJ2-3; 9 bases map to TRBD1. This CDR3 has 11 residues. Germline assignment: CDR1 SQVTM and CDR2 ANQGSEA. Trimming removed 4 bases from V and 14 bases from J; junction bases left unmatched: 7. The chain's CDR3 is CSVGTRDRAYF. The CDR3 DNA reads TGCAGCGTTGGGACGCGGGACAGGGCGTATTTT.

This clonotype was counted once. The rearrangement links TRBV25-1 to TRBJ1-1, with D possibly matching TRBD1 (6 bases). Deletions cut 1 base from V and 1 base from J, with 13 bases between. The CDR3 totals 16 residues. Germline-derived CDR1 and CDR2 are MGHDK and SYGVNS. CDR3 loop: CASSESGHWENTEAFF. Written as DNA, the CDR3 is TGTGCCAGCAGTGAATCGGGACACTGGGAGAACACTGAAGCTTTCTTT.

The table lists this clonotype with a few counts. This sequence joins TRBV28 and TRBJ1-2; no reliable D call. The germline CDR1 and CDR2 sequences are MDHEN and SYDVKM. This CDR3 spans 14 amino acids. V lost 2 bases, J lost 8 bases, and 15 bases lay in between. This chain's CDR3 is CASSLDVEVGGYTF. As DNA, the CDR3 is TGTGCCAGCAGTTTAGACGTCGAGGTCGGCGGCTACACCTTC.

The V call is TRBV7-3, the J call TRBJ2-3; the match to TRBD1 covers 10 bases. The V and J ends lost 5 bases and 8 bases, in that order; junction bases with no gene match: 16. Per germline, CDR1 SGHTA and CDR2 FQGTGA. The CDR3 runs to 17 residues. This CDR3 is CASSEWVGTGAVGTQYF. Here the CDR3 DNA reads TGTGCCAGCAGCGAATGGGTCGGGACAGGGGCAGTTGGTACGCAGTATTTT.

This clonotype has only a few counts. The CDR3 loop is CASNFGGTARGGRGETQYF. As DNA, the CDR3 is TGTGCCAGCAACTTCGGAGGGACAGCACGGGGGGGCCGCGGAGAGACCCAGTACTTC. The V call is TRBV11-2, the J call TRBJ2-5, with D maybe TRBD2 (8 bases). CDR1 and CDR2 from the germline V gene are SGHAT and FQNNGV. Trimming removed 7 bases at V and 4 bases at J, with 31 bases between. The CDR3 runs to 19 residues.

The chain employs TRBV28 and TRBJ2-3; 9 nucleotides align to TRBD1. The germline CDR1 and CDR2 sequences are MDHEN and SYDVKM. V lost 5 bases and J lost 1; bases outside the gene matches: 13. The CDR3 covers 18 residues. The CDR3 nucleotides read TGTGCCAGCAGTCTACCGGGACAGGGCTTTTCCCGCACAGATACGCAGTATTTT. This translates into CASSLPGQGFSRTDTQYF.

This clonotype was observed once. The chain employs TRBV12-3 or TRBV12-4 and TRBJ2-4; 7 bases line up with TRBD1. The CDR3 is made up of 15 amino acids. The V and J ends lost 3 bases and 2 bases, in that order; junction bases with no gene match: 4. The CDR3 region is CASSFGTVTKNIQYF. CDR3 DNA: TGTGCCAGCAGTTTTGGGACAGTGACCAAAAACATTCAGTACTTC.

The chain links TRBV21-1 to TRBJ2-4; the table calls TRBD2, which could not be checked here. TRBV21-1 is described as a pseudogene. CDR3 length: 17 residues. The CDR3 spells CASSKDCREGAKNIQYF. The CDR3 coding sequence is TGTGCCAGCAGCAAAGATTGCAGAGAGGGAGCCAAAAACATTCAGTACTTC.

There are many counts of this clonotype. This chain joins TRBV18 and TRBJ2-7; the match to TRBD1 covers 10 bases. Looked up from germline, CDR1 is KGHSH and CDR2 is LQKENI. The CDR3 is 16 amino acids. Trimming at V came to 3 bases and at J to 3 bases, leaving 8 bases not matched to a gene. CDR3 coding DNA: TGTGCCAGCTCACCCCCTGGGACAGGGGCCCTCTACGAGCAGTACTTC. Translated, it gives CASSPPGTGALYEQYF.

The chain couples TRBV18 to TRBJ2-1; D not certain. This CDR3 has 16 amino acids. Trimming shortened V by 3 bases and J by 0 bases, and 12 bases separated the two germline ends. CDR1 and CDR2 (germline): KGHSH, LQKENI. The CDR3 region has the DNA TGTGCCAGCTCACCTAGTCAGCAGCTCTCCTACAATGAGCAGTTCTTC. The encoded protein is CASSPSQQLSYNEQFF.

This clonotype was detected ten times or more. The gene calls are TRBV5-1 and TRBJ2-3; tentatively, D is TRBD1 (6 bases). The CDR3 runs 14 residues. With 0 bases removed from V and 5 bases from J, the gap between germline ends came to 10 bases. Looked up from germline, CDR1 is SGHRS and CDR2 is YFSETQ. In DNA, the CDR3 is TGCGCCAGCAGCTTGGAAGGGGGTGAAGATACGCAGTATTTT. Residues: CASSLEGGEDTQYF.

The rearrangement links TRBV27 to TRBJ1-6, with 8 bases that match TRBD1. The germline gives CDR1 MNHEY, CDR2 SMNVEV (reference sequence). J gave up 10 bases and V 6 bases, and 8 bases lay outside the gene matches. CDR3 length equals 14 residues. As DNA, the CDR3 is TGTGCCAGCAGAGTCACAGGGGGGAGCTCACCCCTCCACTTT. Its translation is CASRVTGGSSPLHF.

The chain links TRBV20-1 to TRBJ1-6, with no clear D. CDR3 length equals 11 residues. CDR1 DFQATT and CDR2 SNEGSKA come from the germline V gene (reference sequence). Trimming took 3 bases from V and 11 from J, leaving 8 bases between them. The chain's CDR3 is CSASEGTPLHF. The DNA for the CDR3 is TGCAGTGCTAGTGAGGGAACACCCCTCCACTTT.